A single sample gave rise to the 29 T cell receptor beta chains below, sequenced in a study of blood T cell repertoires in COVID-19 (TCRdb year 2020). The library was made by the immunoSEQ multiplex PCR assay. The immuneACCESS repertoire file appears here via TCRdb, limited to in-frame rearrangements. These files lack a portion of the clones; in checked studies, under half of the deficit traces to unresolved V genes, and the cause of the others is not known. In this sample the table shows 95,000 to 110,000 clones, less than 90% of which occur a single time. The ten largest account for less than 6.5% of the sample. Sequencing was carried out using peripheral blood. All receptors come from a human donor in a cohort sampled during active COVID-19.

The J gene is TRBJ1-2, the V gene TRBV6-5; 7 nucleotides line up with TRBD1. V lost 5 bases and J lost 7; bases outside the gene matches: 7. Germline V gene data show CDR1 as MNHEY and CDR2 as SVGAGI. This CDR3 is built from 13 residues. The CDR3 coding sequence is TGTGCCAGCAGTCGTACAGGGGCAGGTGGCTACACCTTC. Its translation: CASSRTGAGGYTF.

This clone was seen only once. The J gene is TRBJ1-2, the V gene TRBV19; 8 nucleotides match TRBD1. CDR3 size: 14 residues. The V segment lost 6 bases and the J segment 6 bases; nucleotides outside the gene matches: 9. Germline V gene lookup returns CDR1 LNHDA and CDR2 SQIVND (reference sequence). The CDR3 spells CASSRGRVFDGYTF. CDR3 DNA sequence: TGTGCCAGTAGCAGGGGGCGCGTATTTGATGGCTACACCTTC.

The chain links TRBV2 to TRBJ2-3; a weak D match, TRBD2 (6 bases). V was trimmed by 4 bases and J by 1 base, leaving 15 bases between them. The CDR3 spans 16 residues. Germline V CDR1 and CDR2: SNHLY, FYNNEI. The CDR3 region is CASSADSWEGTDTQYF. The CDR3 bases are TGTGCCAGCAGTGCCGACTCCTGGGAGGGCACAGATACGCAGTATTTT.

The V and J genes are TRBV5-6 and TRBJ2-5; 10 bases map to TRBD2. Unmatched junction bases numbered 4, after V lost 5 bases and J lost 9 bases. Germline loops: CDR1 SGHDT, CDR2 YYEEEE. The CDR3 runs 12 residues. CDR3 bases: TGTGCCAGCAGTTCGAGCGGGGGGGCCCAGTACTTC. Translated, it gives CASSSSGGAQYF.

This clone was seen only once. The chain has TRBV11-2 and TRBJ2-1; TRBD2 aligns across 9 bases. The CDR3 runs to 15 residues. V was clipped by 0 bases and J by 11 bases; unmatched bases: 8. CDR1 and CDR2 from the germline V gene are SGHAT and FQNNGV. CDR3 residues: CASSLDPSSGNKQFF. In nucleotides, the CDR3 is TGTGCCAGCAGCTTAGATCCTTCTAGCGGGAATAAGCAGTTCTTC.

This clone was recorded only once. CDR3 nucleotide sequence: TGCGCCAGCAGCTTTACTAGCGGGAGACCAGAGACCCAGTACTTC. This sequence encodes CASSFTSGRPETQYF. The rearrangement links TRBV5-1 to TRBJ2-5; 11 bases line up with TRBD2. This CDR3 is built from 15 residues. V shed 2 bases and J 4 bases; nucleotides not matched to a gene: 4. The germline gives CDR1 SGHRS, CDR2 YFSETQ.

This chain's CDR3 is CASSLLGGSGSQETQYF. The CDR3 DNA reads TGTGCCAGCAGCTTGTTGGGAGGTAGCGGGAGTCAAGAGACCCAGTACTTC. J is TRBJ2-5 and V is TRBV5-4, with 9 bases lining up with TRBD2. The V and J ends lost 1 base and 2 bases, in that order; junction bases with no gene match: 9. Germline V gene lookup returns CDR1 SGHNT and CDR2 YYREEE (reference sequence). The CDR3 consists of 17 residues. Full variable domain (remainder filled in from reference TRBV5-4 and TRBJ2-5): ETGVTQSPTHLIKTRGQQVTLRCSSQSGHNTVSWYQQALGQGPQFIFQYYREEENGRGNFPPRFSGLQFPNYSSELNVNALELDDSALYLCASSLLGGSGSQETQYFGPGTRLLVL.

The chain employs TRBV25-1 and TRBJ2-1; 11 nucleotides line up with TRBD2. Trimming removed 7 bases from V and 4 bases from J; junction bases left unmatched: 15. The CDR3 totals 18 residues. Germline V gene sequence: CDR1 MGHDK, CDR2 SYGVNS. The CDR3 sequence: CASTQTRSGTSGYNEQFF. CDR3 nucleotide sequence: TGTGCCAGCACCCAAACCCGGTCCGGGACTAGCGGATACAATGAGCAGTTCTTC.

In its sample, this clone was seen a few times. This chain connects TRBV30 to TRBJ2-1, with 9 nucleotides matching TRBD2. Germline loops: CDR1 GTSNPN, CDR2 SVGIG (reference sequence). This CDR3 contains 15 residues. The V gene end was trimmed by 1 base and the J gene end by 4 bases; junction bases not matched to a gene: 5. The CDR3 here is CAWSGGLAKYNEQFF. CDR3 coding DNA: TGTGCCTGGAGTGGGGGACTAGCTAAGTACAATGAGCAGTTCTTC.

The chain joins TRBV6-5 to TRBJ1-2; 9 bases agree with TRBD1. Germline trimming cut 2 bases from V and 4 bases from J; bases unmatched to any gene: 5. The CDR3 has 15 amino acids. Per germline, CDR1 MNHEY and CDR2 SVGAGI. The CDR3: CASSYTMGQGYGYTF. The CDR3 DNA reads TGTGCCAGCAGTTACACCATGGGACAGGGCTATGGCTACACCTTC.

The J gene is TRBJ1-2, the V gene TRBV7-2; 8 nucleotides match TRBD1. Germline V gives CDR1 SGHTA, CDR2 FQGNSA. The CDR3 consists of 16 residues. The V gene end was trimmed by 3 bases and the J gene end by 0 bases; junction bases not matched to a gene: 6. The CDR3 nucleotides read TGTGCCAGCAGCTTCGGGACAGGAGTCTCTAACTATGGCTACACCTTC. It encodes CASSFGTGVSNYGYTF.

V usage is TRBV6-4 and J usage is TRBJ1-2, with 7 bases identical to TRBD1. The germline gives CDR1 MRHNA, CDR2 SNTAGT. The V segment lost 2 bases and the J segment 4 bases; nucleotides outside the gene matches: 7. The CDR3 runs to 15 residues. The CDR3, as DNA: TGTGCCAGCAGTGACGGGTCAGGGGGGTCCTATGGCTACACCTTC. This encodes CASSDGSGGSYGYTF.

This clone was seen once. The chain combines TRBV2 with TRBJ2-2, with a weak D call TRBD1 (6 bases). V dropped 8 bases and J dropped 7 bases, with 14 bases sitting between them. Looked up from germline, CDR1 is SNHLY and CDR2 is FYNNEI. The CDR3 runs to 13 residues. The CDR3, as DNA: TGTGCCAGCGGCTTTACAGGGAGCGGGGAGCTGTTTTTT. Translation: CASGFTGSGELFF.

As DNA, the CDR3 is TGTGCCAGCAGTCGGCAACTTCTAGCGAACGCGAACACCGGGGAGCTGTTTTTT. It encodes CASSRQLLANANTGELFF. This chain connects TRBV27 to TRBJ2-2; maybe TRBD2 (6 bases). This CDR3 region has 18 residues. Trimming stripped 5 bases from V and 0 bases from J, with 19 bases between. Germline CDR1 reads MNHEY; CDR2 reads SMNVEV (reference sequence).

The CDR3 here is CASYTGQIHNYGYTF. The CDR3 region has the DNA TGTGCCAGTTATACGGGACAGATTCATAACTATGGCTACACCTTC. The chain couples TRBV6-5 to TRBJ1-2, with TRBD1 identical over 7 bases. CDR1 and CDR2 (germline): MNHEY, SVGAGI. The ends lost 9 bases at V and 1 base at J; junction bases unmatched: 11. The CDR3 covers 15 residues.

The chain has TRBV3-1 (or the pseudogene TRBV3-2) and TRBJ2-5, with D tentatively TRBD2 (7 bases). The germline CDR1 and CDR2 sequences are LGHDT and YNNKEL (reference sequence). Trimming shortened V by 1 base and J by 5 bases, and 14 bases separated the two germline ends. This CDR3 region has 15 residues. CDR3 coding DNA: TGTGCCAGCAGCCAAGCTCCGGGGGGCCGGGAGACCCAGTACTTC. It encodes CASSQAPGGRETQYF.

The rearrangement links TRBV27 to TRBJ1-2; no clear D. V shed 6 bases and J shed 1 base, with 9 bases lying between them. Germline values: CDR1 MNHEY, CDR2 SMNVEV (reference sequence). This CDR3 is 13 amino acids long. The CDR3 nucleotides are TGTGCCAGCAGCTGGTCAGTTAACTATGGCTACACCTTC. Translated: CASSWSVNYGYTF.

The V call is TRBV7-9, the J call TRBJ2-2; possible D gene TRBD1, 5 bases. This CDR3 region has 15 residues. V was trimmed by 3 bases and J by 6 bases, leaving 14 bases between them. Germline assignment: CDR1 SEHNR and CDR2 FQNEAQ (reference sequence). The CDR3 DNA follows: TGTGCCAGCAGCTTGGGCAGGGATATCTCCGGGGAGCTGTTTTTT. This gives the protein CASSLGRDISGELFF.

V usage is TRBV12-3 or TRBV12-4 and J usage is TRBJ2-3; no reliable D call. There are 12 residues in the CDR3. DNA of the CDR3: TGTGGCTCAGCGAGTAACACAGATACGCAGTATTTT. It specifies CGSASNTDTQYF.

The chain employs TRBV4-3 and TRBJ2-5; 10 nucleotides agree with TRBD1. The CDR3 loop spans 15 amino acids. Germline assignment: CDR1 LGHNA and CDR2 YSLEER. V trimming: 0 bases; J trimming: 7 bases; junction bases outside the gene matches: 5. CDR3 DNA: TGCGCCAGCAGCCAAGAGGGACAGGGGATTGGGACCCAGTACTTC. This codes for CASSQEGQGIGTQYF.

The chain uses TRBV28 and TRBJ1-2; TRBD1 aligns across 10 bases. The CDR3 is 16 amino acids. Germline lookup yields CDR1 MDHEN and CDR2 SYDVKM. The J segment lost 6 bases and the V segment lost 4 bases, leaving 11 bases of the junction unmatched. In DNA, the CDR3 is TGTGCCAGCAGTTCGATCCGGGACAGGGGAGGGAATGGCTACACCTTC. Protein: CASSSIRDRGGNGYTF.

V and J are TRBV15 and TRBJ2-3; weak D call: TRBD1 (6 bases). The CDR3 runs to 15 residues. CDR1 and CDR2 from the germline V gene are LNHNV and YYDKDF (reference sequence). V lost 3 bases and J 0 bases, leaving 10 bases between the germline ends. As DNA, the CDR3 is TGTGCCACCAGCAGTTGGACAGTAAGCACAGATACGCAGTATTTT. This translates into CATSSWTVSTDTQYF.

This clone appeared a single time. The chain joins TRBV9 to TRBJ2-3, with 8 nucleotides matching TRBD2. J gave up 12 bases and V 0 bases, and 9 bases lay outside the gene matches. The CDR3 sequence is 14 residues long. Looked up from germline, CDR1 is SGDLS and CDR2 is YYNGEE. CDR3 sequence (DNA): TGTGCCAGCAGCGTAGGGACAGCGGGGGCCCCCCAGTATTTT. Amino acids: CASSVGTAGAPQYF.

J is TRBJ1-4 and V is TRBV30; D may be TRBD1 (5 bases). Deletions cut 4 bases from V and 2 bases from J, with 11 bases between. The V gene's germline CDR1 is GTSNPN and CDR2 SVGIG (reference sequence). The length of the CDR3 is 14 residues. Written as DNA, the CDR3 is TGTGCCTGGACAGGGAGGTTCACTAATGAAAAACTGTTTTTT. The encoded protein is CAWTGRFTNEKLFF.

V and J are TRBV4-1 and TRBJ2-6, with 11 bases identical to TRBD1. V lost 4 bases and J lost 2; bases outside the gene matches: 13. Germline-derived CDR1 and CDR2 are MGHRA and YSYEKL. The CDR3 sequence is 20 residues long. The CDR3: CASSRIISGTGGPGANVLTF. CDR3 DNA sequence: TGCGCCAGCAGCCGGATCATATCCGGGACAGGGGGACCTGGGGCCAACGTCCTGACTTTC.

This clone appeared a single time. The rearrangement joins TRBV6-5 to TRBJ2-7; D might be TRBD1 (5 bases). Deletions cut 11 bases from V and 2 bases from J, with 19 bases between. CDR1 and CDR2 (germline): MNHEY, SVGAGI. The CDR3 totals 14 residues. The CDR3 here is CAASPDSAAYEQYF. CDR3 DNA: TGTGCCGCCAGCCCCGACAGTGCAGCCTACGAGCAGTACTTC.

The chain combines TRBV5-4 with TRBJ2-3, with a possible D match to TRBD2 (5 bases). With 4 bases removed from V and 3 bases from J, the gap between germline ends came to 9 bases. CDR1 is SGHNT and CDR2 is YYREEE in the germline V gene (reference sequence). CDR3 length: 13 amino acids. The DNA for the CDR3 is TGTGCCAGCAGCACCCCGGGGACAGATACGCAGTATTTT. It specifies CASSTPGTDTQYF.

J is TRBJ2-3 and V is TRBV4-1; the match to TRBD2 covers 9 bases. V lost 1 base, J lost 5 bases, and 10 bases stayed unmatched. Germline CDR1 and CDR2: MGHRA and YSYEKL. The CDR3 is 17 residues long. CDR3 DNA sequence: TGCGCCAGCAGCCAAGTCGCAGCGGGGGGTTCCCGAGATACGCAGTATTTT. It encodes CASSQVAAGGSRDTQYF.

The genes are TRBV6-5 and TRBJ1-5; D gene unclear. Trimming took 6 bases from V and 5 from J, leaving 14 bases between them. Per germline, CDR1 MNHEY and CDR2 SVGAGI. This CDR3 is 14 amino acids long. The CDR3 DNA reads TGTGCCAGCAGCAAAACCTCTAACGATCAGCCCCAGCATTTT. Protein sequence: CASSKTSNDQPQHF.